One T cell receptor beta chain is described in this entry. This clonotype was recorded a few times. The antigen it recognizes is unknown. Within one base of it there is no much larger clone, and no base qualities were kept. This record belongs to a study of human T cells and chemical hapten exposure (dated by TCRdb to the early 2020s). Study-wide context: Libraries were combined into a pool for sequencing, and differences in TCR yield between samples came mainly from small differences in library volumes within the pool. From each blood RNA sample, both TCR alpha and TCR beta chains were sequenced. This study followed changes in the peripheral blood TCR repertoire in vivo during primary and secondary sensitization of alopecia patients to the hapten diphenylcyclopropenone (DPC). What the work shows at the level of the full study, not this receptor alone: Repeated subsampling changed both the strength of the expansion versus patch-test correlation and the threshold at which that correlation became significant. No change with DPC sensitization was found in the number of TCRs above 1 in 1000 frequency, and no evidence of global repertoire structure alterations was found.

The intended sense of this specimen's time point label: healthy volunteer bleed at 6 weeks. Total RNA was isolated from unfractionated whole blood collected in Tempus Blood RNA tubes. Five or six healthy volunteers were used as TCR sequencing controls and were bled at day 0, 2 weeks and 6 weeks. The method behind the library was RACE. The sequencer listed for this sample is NextSeq 500. During library preparation, unique molecular identifiers were attached to individual cDNA molecules so that TCRs could be counted quantitatively and reproducibly. On the study's bioinformatics: Samples had a median of around 92,000 TCRs, with a range from roughly 23,224 to 700,000. V, J and CDR3 annotation of the TCR reads was performed with the Decombinator software suite. For PS versus PT1 abundance plots, all samples were subsampled to the same number of TCRs (28,000). TCRs were defined as expanded if absent before sensitization and observed at least eight times at the 2-week time point. TCRdb reprocessing: public reads trimmed at Q25 with fastp, clones called with MiXCR, in-frame beta chains kept. Rows matching on CDR3 protein sequence are summarized as one entry with the most common DNA and genes. TCRdb's processing, not the authors', yielded these V and J calls. For this sample the table gives approximately 84,000 distinct CDR3 sequences, of which approximately 8% were detected only once. The biggest ten clones account for 1.5% to 1.7% of the sample.

The trim is 2 bases for V and 0 bases for J, with a gap of 8 bases between the germline ends. Taken from cysteine to phenylalanine, the CDR3 has 15 residues. The only DNA kept is the CDR3, 45 bases in frame from the first base. CDR1 and CDR2 are read off the germline V gene as SNHLY and FYNNEI. The receptor was derived from a male donor in good health. Some clones in this sample may be carry-over from other donors' samples. The chain is assembled from TRBV2 and TRBJ2-1, with no reliable assignment of the D segment. What was sequenced was whole blood. CDR3 protein: CASSESGLSYNEQFF. DNA sequence: TGTGCCAGCAGTGAATCGGGCCTCTCCTACAATGAGCAGTTCTTC. Reference TRBV2 and TRBJ2-1 proteins supply the regions before and after the CDR3; the full variable domain is: EPEVTQTPSHQVTQMGQEVILRCVPISNHLYFYWYRQILGQKVEFLVSFYNNEISEKSEIFDDQFSVERPDGSNFTLKIRSTKLEDSAMYFCASSESGLSYNEQFFGPGTRLTVL.